This T cell receptor (beta chain) was documented in a study of blood T cell repertoires in COVID-19. V was pared by 7 bases and J by 9 bases, with 9 bases of the junction left unmatched. The CDR3 is made up of 13 amino acids. Per germline, CDR1 SGDLS and CDR2 YYNGEE. Repertoires were generated with immunoSEQ multiplex PCR, while TCRdb's copy carries only in-frame clones and drops some. The table has 200,000 to 250,000 clones, roughly 80% seen once. The receptor was derived from an elderly woman with COVID-19, enrolled during active disease. Sample: peripheral blood. The chain couples TRBV9 to TRBJ2-1; 8 bases agree with TRBD2. Written as DNA, the CDR3 is TGTGCCAGCCAAAGACCTGGGACTAGTGAGCAGTTCTTC. Encoded protein: CASQRPGTSEQFF.